The 31 T cell receptor beta chains below all came from one sample that was sequenced in a study of T cell changes during pregnancy in multiple sclerosis. The repertoire was sequenced with immunoSEQ multiplex PCR; TCRdb's copy has only in-frame clones and lacks some. The table shows some 60,000 clones, with roughly 87% occurring only once. Source: peripheral blood, taken in the third trimester of pregnancy. The receptors derive from a female donor in good health, enrolled as a control in a pregnancy study.

A note on this clone: This CDR3 is also generated by other DNA sequences in the sample. V and J are TRBV5-1 and TRBJ1-5, with 7 positions matching TRBD1. The length of the CDR3 is 13 residues. The junction had 1 base not matched to a gene; V was cut back by 3 bases and J by 4 bases. The germline V gene has CDR1 SGHRS and CDR2 YFSETQ. The DNA of the CDR3 is TGCGCCAGCAGCTCGACAGGGAATCAGCCCCAGCATTTT. Its translation is CASSSTGNQPQHF.

V is TRBV11-2 and J is TRBJ2-1; D remains ambiguous. This CDR3 is built from 18 residues. Trimming stripped 4 bases from V and 0 bases from J, with 19 bases between. Germline loops: CDR1 SGHAT, CDR2 FQNNGV. CDR3 DNA sequence: TGTGCCAGCAGCTCCGAATTTTTACAGATTAGCTCCTACAATGAGCAGTTCTTC. This gives the protein CASSSEFLQISSYNEQFF.

This CDR3 reads CASSRGQGGYNEQFF. The CDR3 DNA sequence: TGTGCCAGCAGCAGGGGACAGGGCGGTTACAATGAGCAGTTCTTC. The rearrangement uses TRBV5-5 and TRBJ2-1, with TRBD1 matching over 9 bases. The CDR3 has 15 residues. Trimming cost V 4 bases and J 4 bases; bases outside gene matches: 6. CDR1 is SGHKS, CDR2 YYEKEE, per germline (reference sequence).

V is TRBV6-6 and J is TRBJ2-7, with D possibly matching TRBD1 (6 bases). Germline V gene lookup returns CDR1 MNHNY and CDR2 SVGAGI (reference sequence). V lost 6 bases, J lost 2 bases, and 14 bases lay in between. The CDR3 has 14 amino acids. The CDR3 DNA is TGTGCCAGCAGGACTCGGGACACGACCTACGAGCAGTACTTC. It translates to CASRTRDTTYEQYF.

Relative to its sample, this clone is medium-sized (0.01 to 0.1%). The chain is built from TRBV7-9 and TRBJ1-1; D unresolved. Looked up from germline, CDR1 is SEHNR and CDR2 is FQNEAQ (reference sequence). The length of the CDR3 is 14 residues. V dropped 1 base and J dropped 7 bases, with 13 bases sitting between them. The CDR3 sequence is CASSLGYEVDEAFF. The CDR3 DNA sequence: TGTGCCAGCAGCTTAGGGTATGAGGTTGATGAAGCTTTCTTT.

The chain carries TRBV6-5 and TRBJ2-7; D perhaps matches TRBD2 (5 bases). CDR3 length: 14 amino acids. Germline-derived CDR1 and CDR2 are MNHEY and SVGAGI. V lost 7 bases to trimming and J lost 0 bases, with 13 bases between them. CDR3 loop: CASKRDSASYEQYF. CDR3 nucleotide sequence: TGTGCCAGCAAAAGGGATAGCGCCTCCTACGAGCAGTACTTC.

The chain employs TRBV5-5 and TRBJ2-7; 9 nucleotides align to TRBD1. V dropped 0 bases and J dropped 6; count of bases not matched to a gene: 10. The CDR3 covers 16 residues. The germline V gene has CDR1 SGHKS and CDR2 YYEKEE (reference sequence). The DNA of the CDR3 is TGTGCCAGCAGCTTGGCCTCTCTACAGGGGGCGGCCGAGCAGTACTTC. Residues: CASSLASLQGAAEQYF.

This chain connects TRBV15 to TRBJ2-7; a weak D match, TRBD2 (6 bases). Germline loops: CDR1 LNHNV, CDR2 YYDKDF (reference sequence). Trimming shortened V by 3 bases and J by 5 bases, and 11 bases separated the two germline ends. This CDR3 spans 13 amino acids. DNA for the CDR3: TGTGCCACCAGCAGGGGCGGGGAAGACGAGCAGTACTTC. The encoded protein is CATSRGGEDEQYF.

Only a few counts were recorded for this clone. V usage is TRBV7-2 and J usage is TRBJ2-7; D perhaps matches TRBD2 (5 bases). CDR1 is SGHTA, CDR2 FQGNSA, per germline. The germline V and J ends were trimmed by 5 bases and 0 bases, with 14 bases remaining between them. The CDR3 has 15 amino acids. The CDR3 reads CASSQRGGSSYEQYF. CDR3 in DNA: TGTGCCAGCAGCCAACGCGGAGGCAGCTCCTACGAGCAGTACTTC. The entire variable domain, with the rest obtained from reference TRBV7-2 and TRBJ2-7, is as follows: GAGVSQSPSNKVTEKGKDVELRCDPISGHTALYWYRQSLGQGLEFLIYFQGNSAPDKSGLPSDRFSAERTGGSVSTLTIQRTQQEDSAVYLCASSQRGGSSYEQYFGPGTRLTVT.

The V call is TRBV7-6, the J call TRBJ1-1, with a possible D match to TRBD1 (6 bases). Germline V gene sequence: CDR1 SGHVS, CDR2 FNYEAQ. The ends were cut back, 5 bases at V and 4 bases at J, with 14 bases in the middle. The CDR3 runs to 14 residues. CDR3 nucleotide sequence: TGTGCCAGCAGCGCGCAGGGGAGAGTCACTGAAGCTTTCTTT. Translated, it gives CASSAQGRVTEAFF.

This clone has more than one count but fewer than ten. The chain carries TRBV4-2 and TRBJ1-1; D remains ambiguous. V lost 3 bases and J 5 bases, leaving 10 bases between the germline ends. This CDR3 spans 13 amino acids. From germline, CDR1 is LGHNA and CDR2 YNFKEQ. CDR3 in DNA: TGTGCCAGCAGCCAGGGCAGTCGTACTGAAGCTTTCTTT. Residues: CASSQGSRTEAFF.

The rearrangement links TRBV4-2 to TRBJ2-7; 13 positions match TRBD2. Per germline, CDR1 LGHNA and CDR2 YNFKEQ. The CDR3 covers 17 residues. Trimming cost V 1 base and J 0 bases; bases outside gene matches: 3. In nucleotides, the CDR3 is TGTGCCAGCAGCCAAGTACTAGCGGGAGGGCCCTCCTACGAGCAGTACTTC. It translates to CASSQVLAGGPSYEQYF.

This clone has a single count. The rearrangement uses TRBV7-9 and TRBJ1-4; D gene uncertain. V was cut by 1 base and J by 7 bases, with 7 bases left in between. CDR1 SEHNR and CDR2 FQNEAQ come from the germline V gene (reference sequence). This CDR3 contains 13 residues. CDR3 coding DNA: TGTGCCAGCAGCTTAGTAGATCCTGAAAAACTGTTTTTT. It encodes CASSLVDPEKLFF. The full variable domain, in which reference TRBV7-9 and TRBJ1-4 provide the parts outside the CDR3, is DTGVSQNPRHKITKRGQNVTFRCDPISEHNRLYWYRQTLGQGPEFLTYFQNEAQLEKSRLLSDRFSAERPKGSFSTLEIQRTEQGDSAMYLCASSLVDPEKLFFGSGTQLSVL.

The V gene is TRBV7-6, the J gene TRBJ1-6; weak D call: TRBD1 (6 bases). CDR3 length: 16 residues. Trimming took 3 bases from V and 2 from J, leaving 11 bases between them. The germline V gene encodes CDR1 SGHVS and CDR2 FNYEAQ. The CDR3 sequence: CASSLAAGAYNSPLHF. CDR3 DNA sequence: TGTGCCAGCAGCTTGGCAGCAGGGGCCTATAATTCACCCCTCCACTTT.

The chain joins TRBV27 to TRBJ1-1; D unclear. With 6 bases removed from V and 1 base from J, the gap between germline ends came to 15 bases. Per the germline V gene, CDR1 is MNHEY and CDR2 is SMNVEV (reference sequence). The CDR3 consists of 15 residues. This CDR3 reads CASSATRGGNTEAFF. The DNA for the CDR3 is TGTGCCAGCAGCGCGACTCGAGGTGGGAACACTGAAGCTTTCTTT.

The chain recombines TRBV5-4 with TRBJ2-4; 8 bases fit TRBD2. The CDR3 has 14 residues. The germline gives CDR1 SGHNT, CDR2 YYREEE (reference sequence). With V trimmed by 0 bases and J by 9 bases, 5 bases remained unmatched. The CDR3 loop reads CASSLAGGMGIQYF. As DNA, the CDR3 is TGTGCCAGCAGCTTGGCGGGGGGGATGGGCATTCAGTACTTC.

This chain links TRBV7-6 with TRBJ2-3, with 7 bases matching TRBD2. CDR1 SGHVS and CDR2 FNYEAQ come from the germline V gene. CDR3 length: 16 residues. J was trimmed by 1 base and V by 0 bases; bases with no gene match: 4. Here the CDR3 DNA reads TGTGCCAGCAGCTTAGCCCTACGGGGGGGCACAGATACGCAGTATTTT. It is translated as CASSLALRGGTDTQYF.

The chain carries TRBV6-5 and TRBJ1-5; TRBD1 matches 7 bases. Per the germline V gene, CDR1 is MNHEY and CDR2 is SVGAGI. The length of the CDR3 is 14 residues. V lost 6 bases to trimming and J lost 3 bases; unmatched junction nucleotides: 5. The DNA of the CDR3 is TGTGCCAGCAGACCCGGACAGGTCAATCAGCCCCAGCATTTT. This translates into CASRPGQVNQPQHF.

This sequence joins TRBV27 and TRBJ2-4; tentative D call: TRBD2 (6 bases). V lost 6 bases and J 0 bases, leaving 12 bases between the germline ends. The germline CDR1 and CDR2 sequences are MNHEY and SMNVEV (reference sequence). The CDR3 covers 15 residues. This CDR3 is CASRGLEIAKNIQYF. As DNA, the CDR3 is TGTGCCAGCAGGGGACTGGAGATAGCCAAAAACATTCAGTACTTC.

This sequence joins TRBV7-2 and TRBJ1-3, with a weak D call TRBD1 (5 bases). The V gene's germline CDR1 is SGHTA and CDR2 FQGNSA. Trimming took 5 bases from V and 2 from J, leaving 13 bases between them. The CDR3 sequence is 15 residues long. The chain's CDR3 is CASSKGVGPGNTIYF. The CDR3 DNA sequence: TGTGCCAGCAGCAAAGGGGTAGGCCCTGGAAACACCATATATTTT.

The V gene is TRBV29-1, the J gene TRBJ1-1; D is ambiguous. CDR3 length equals 12 residues. V shed 7 bases and J shed 1 base, with 10 bases lying between them. Germline-derived CDR1 and CDR2 are SQVTM and ANQGSEA. As DNA, the CDR3 is TGCAGCGGGCGACTTACGAACACTGAAGCTTTCTTT. Translated, it gives CSGRLTNTEAFF.

The chain links TRBV30 to TRBJ2-7; maybe TRBD1 (5 bases). V was shortened by 5 bases and J by 3 bases, with 8 bases between the two germline ends. CDR1 GTSNPN and CDR2 SVGIG come from the germline V gene (reference sequence). The CDR3 sequence is 11 residues long. CDR3 loop: CAWDQGYEQYF. DNA for the CDR3: TGTGCCTGGGACCAGGGCTACGAGCAGTACTTC.

Note on this clone: Lacking the conserved final phenylalanine or tryptophan, this CDR3 likely reflects a read error. The V gene is TRBV30, the J gene TRBJ1-1; the match to TRBD1 covers 7 bases. CDR1 is GTSNPN, CDR2 SVGIG, per germline (reference sequence). Trimming cost V 2 bases and J 7 bases; bases outside gene matches: 13. The CDR3 loop spans 15 amino acids. The CDR3 loop is CAWSTQGFPVGEAFL. The CDR3 DNA is TGTGCCTGGAGTACACAGGGGTTCCCGGTAGGTGAAGCTTTCCTT.

This chain's CDR3 is CASSRVGQNTEAFF. The CDR3 bases are TGTGCCAGCAGCCGGGTGGGGCAGAACACTGAAGCTTTCTTT. The V gene is TRBV5-6, the J gene TRBJ1-1; TRBD1 might be the D (5 bases). The CDR3 runs to 14 residues. Germline values: CDR1 SGHDT, CDR2 YYEEEE. V was pared by 4 bases and J by 1 base, with 11 bases between.

CDR3 coding DNA: TGTGCCTGGAGTGGAGACAGGGGGACGTACGAGCAGTACTTC. Translating it yields CAWSGDRGTYEQYF. This sequence joins TRBV30 and TRBJ2-7; 9 bases align to TRBD1. The CDR3 is 14 residues long. V lost 1 base, J lost 4 bases, and 5 bases stayed unmatched. Germline V gene sequence: CDR1 GTSNPN, CDR2 SVGIG (reference sequence).

This clone is a singleton in its sample. V usage is TRBV2 and J usage is TRBJ1-4; D is possibly TRBD1 (5 bases). The CDR3 loop spans 16 amino acids. V was clipped by 5 bases and J by 5 bases, with 18 bases between them. Germline V lookup: CDR1 SNHLY, CDR2 FYNNEI. The CDR3 loop is CASSPEAPGVNEKLFF. CDR3 bases: TGTGCCAGCAGTCCCGAGGCCCCGGGGGTAAATGAAAAACTGTTTTTT. The full variable domain, with the rest looked up from reference TRBV2 and TRBJ1-4, is EPEVTQTPSHQVTQMGQEVILRCVPISNHLYFYWYRQILGQKVEFLVSFYNNEISEKSEIFDDQFSVERPDGSNFTLKIRSTKLEDSAMYFCASSPEAPGVNEKLFFGSGTQLSVL.

The chain links TRBV7-2 to TRBJ2-7, with 8 bases aligning to TRBD1. V lost 5 bases and J lost 3; bases outside the gene matches: 6. Germline V gives CDR1 SGHTA, CDR2 FQGNSA. The CDR3 loop spans 14 amino acids. In nucleotides, the CDR3 is TGTGCCAGCAGCCTCAGGGGGCGAGACTACGAGCAGTACTTC. It codes for CASSLRGRDYEQYF.

The chain has TRBV28 and TRBJ2-7; tentative D call: TRBD1 (7 bases). V lost 6 bases, J lost 2 bases, and 14 bases lay in between. Germline V gene data show CDR1 as MDHEN and CDR2 as SYDVKM. The CDR3 is made up of 14 amino acids. The CDR3 protein is CASRGAGQTYEQYF. The CDR3 nucleotides read TGTGCCAGCAGGGGCGCGGGACAGACCTACGAGCAGTACTTC.

The rearrangement links TRBV19 to TRBJ2-6; maybe TRBD1 (5 bases). V shed 3 bases and J shed 2 bases, with 11 bases lying between them. Germline loops: CDR1 LNHDA, CDR2 SQIVND (reference sequence). The CDR3 runs 16 residues. CDR3 bases: TGTGCCAGTAGTATCCCCCAAGGGGCTGGGGCCAACGTCCTGACTTTC. Amino acid sequence: CASSIPQGAGANVLTF.

The chain employs TRBV4-1 and TRBJ2-5; 8 positions agree with TRBD2. Germline loops: CDR1 MGHRA, CDR2 YSYEKL. The V gene end was trimmed by 4 bases and the J gene end by 5 bases; junction bases not matched to a gene: 15. This CDR3 region has 17 residues. CDR3 coding DNA: TGCGCCAGCAGCCCCCAGGGGAGCGGGGGCACCGGGGAGACCCAGTACTTC. The encoded protein is CASSPQGSGGTGETQYF.

The chain joins TRBV4-1 to TRBJ2-7, with D possibly TRBD2 on 6 matching bases. This CDR3 has 14 residues. V gave up 1 base and J gave up 4 bases, with 11 bases separating them. Per the germline V gene, CDR1 is MGHRA and CDR2 is YSYEKL. DNA for the CDR3: TGCGCCAGCAGCCAAGGGAGGGTAGGGTACGAGCAGTACTTC. It translates to CASSQGRVGYEQYF.